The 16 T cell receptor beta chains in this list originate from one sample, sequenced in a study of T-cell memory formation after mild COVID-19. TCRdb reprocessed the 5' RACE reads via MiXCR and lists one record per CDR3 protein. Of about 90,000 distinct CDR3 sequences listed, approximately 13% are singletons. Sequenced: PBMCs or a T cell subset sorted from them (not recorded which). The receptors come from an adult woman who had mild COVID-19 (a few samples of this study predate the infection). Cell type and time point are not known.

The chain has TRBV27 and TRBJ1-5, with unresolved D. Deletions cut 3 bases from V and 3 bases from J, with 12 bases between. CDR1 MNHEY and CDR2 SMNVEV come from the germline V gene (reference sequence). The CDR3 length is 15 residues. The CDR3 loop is CASSFVGQTNQPQHF. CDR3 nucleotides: TGTGCCAGCAGTTTCGTAGGGCAGACCAATCAGCCCCAGCATTTT.

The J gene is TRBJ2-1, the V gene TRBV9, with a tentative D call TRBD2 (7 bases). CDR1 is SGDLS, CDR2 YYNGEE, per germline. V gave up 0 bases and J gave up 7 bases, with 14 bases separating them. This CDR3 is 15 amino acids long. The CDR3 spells CASSVDGGAGNEQFF. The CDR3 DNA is TGTGCCAGCAGCGTAGATGGGGGGGCTGGAAATGAGCAGTTCTTC.

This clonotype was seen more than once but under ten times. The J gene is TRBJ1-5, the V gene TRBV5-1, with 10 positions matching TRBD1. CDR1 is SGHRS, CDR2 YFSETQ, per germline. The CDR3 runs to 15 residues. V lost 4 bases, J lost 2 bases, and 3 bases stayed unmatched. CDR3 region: CASSAGTGGNQPQHF. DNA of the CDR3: TGCGCCAGCAGCGCCGGGACAGGGGGCAATCAGCCCCAGCATTTT.

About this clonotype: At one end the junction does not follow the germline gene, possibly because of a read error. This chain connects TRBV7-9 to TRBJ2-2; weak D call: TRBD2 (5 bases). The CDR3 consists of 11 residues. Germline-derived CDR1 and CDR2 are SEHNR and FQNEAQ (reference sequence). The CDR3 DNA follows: TGTGCCAGCAGTCTCACCGGGGAGCTGTTATTT. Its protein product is CASSLTGELLF.

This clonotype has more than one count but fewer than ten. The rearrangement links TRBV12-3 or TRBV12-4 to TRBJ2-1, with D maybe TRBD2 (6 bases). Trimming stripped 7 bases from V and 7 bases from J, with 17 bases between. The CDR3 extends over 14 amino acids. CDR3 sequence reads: CASTFGTDQNEQFF. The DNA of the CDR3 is TGTGCCAGCACCTTCGGGACTGATCAGAATGAGCAGTTCTTC.

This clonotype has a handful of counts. This chain's CDR3 is CASSQGDRAYDYGYTF. The CDR3 nucleotides are TGCGCCAGCAGCCAGGGGGACAGGGCCTATGACTATGGCTACACCTTC. The chain is built from TRBV4-1 and TRBJ1-2; 9 positions agree with TRBD1. The V and J ends lost 3 bases and 3 bases, in that order; junction bases with no gene match: 8. Germline V gives CDR1 MGHRA, CDR2 YSYEKL. This CDR3 is 16 amino acids long.

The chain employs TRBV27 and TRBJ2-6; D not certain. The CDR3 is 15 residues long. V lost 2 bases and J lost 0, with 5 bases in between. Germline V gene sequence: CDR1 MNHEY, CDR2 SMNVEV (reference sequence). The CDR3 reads CASSLSSSGANVLTF. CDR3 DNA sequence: TGTGCCAGCAGTTTAAGTTCCTCTGGGGCCAACGTCCTGACTTTC.

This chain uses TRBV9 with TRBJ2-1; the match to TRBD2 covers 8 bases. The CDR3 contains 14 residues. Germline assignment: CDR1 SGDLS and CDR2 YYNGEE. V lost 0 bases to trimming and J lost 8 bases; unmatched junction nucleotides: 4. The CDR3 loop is CASSVGGGRHEQFF. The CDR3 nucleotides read TGTGCCAGCAGCGTAGGCGGGGGGCGACATGAGCAGTTCTTC. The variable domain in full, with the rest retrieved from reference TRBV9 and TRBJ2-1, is DSGVTQTPKHLITATGQRVTLRCSPRSGDLSVYWYQQSLDQGLQFLIQYYNGEERAKGNILERFSAQQFPDLHSELNLSSLELGDSALYFCASSVGGGRHEQFFGPGTRLTVL.

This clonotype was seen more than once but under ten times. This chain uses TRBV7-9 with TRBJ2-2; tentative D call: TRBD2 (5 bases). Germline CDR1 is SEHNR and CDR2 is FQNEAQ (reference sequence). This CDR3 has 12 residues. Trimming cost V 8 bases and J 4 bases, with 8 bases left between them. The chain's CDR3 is CASPDFTGELFF. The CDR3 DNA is TGTGCCAGCCCGGACTTCACCGGGGAGCTGTTTTTT. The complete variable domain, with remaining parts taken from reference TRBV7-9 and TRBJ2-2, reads DTGVSQNPRHKITKRGQNVTFRCDPISEHNRLYWYRQTLGQGPEFLTYFQNEAQLEKSRLLSDRFSAERPKGSFSTLEIQRTEQGDSAMYLCASPDFTGELFFGEGSRLTVL.

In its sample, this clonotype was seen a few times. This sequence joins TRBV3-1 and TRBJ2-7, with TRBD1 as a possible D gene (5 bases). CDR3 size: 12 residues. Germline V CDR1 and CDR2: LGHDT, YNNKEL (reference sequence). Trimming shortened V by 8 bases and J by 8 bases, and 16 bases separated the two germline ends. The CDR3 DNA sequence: TGTGCCAGCTTGGGGCTTTCTGGGAAGCAGTACTTC. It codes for CASLGLSGKQYF.

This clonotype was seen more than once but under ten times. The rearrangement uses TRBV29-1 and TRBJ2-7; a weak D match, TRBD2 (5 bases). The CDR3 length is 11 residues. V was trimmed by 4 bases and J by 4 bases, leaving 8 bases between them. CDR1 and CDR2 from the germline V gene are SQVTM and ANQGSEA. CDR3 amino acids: CSVGRGYEQYF. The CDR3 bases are TGCAGCGTTGGTCGGGGATACGAGCAGTACTTC.

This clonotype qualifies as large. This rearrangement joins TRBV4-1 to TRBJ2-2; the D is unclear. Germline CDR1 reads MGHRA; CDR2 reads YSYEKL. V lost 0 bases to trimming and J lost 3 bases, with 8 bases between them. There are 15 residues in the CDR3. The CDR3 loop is CASSQDLEYTGELFF. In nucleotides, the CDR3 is TGCGCCAGCAGCCAAGATCTGGAGTACACCGGGGAGCTGTTTTTT.

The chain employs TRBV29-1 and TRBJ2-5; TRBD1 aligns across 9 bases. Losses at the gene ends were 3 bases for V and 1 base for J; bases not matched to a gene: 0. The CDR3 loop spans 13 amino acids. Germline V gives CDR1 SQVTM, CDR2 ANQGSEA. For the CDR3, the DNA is TGCAGCGTTGAGACAGGGGGCCAAGAGACCCAGTACTTC. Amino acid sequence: CSVETGGQETQYF.

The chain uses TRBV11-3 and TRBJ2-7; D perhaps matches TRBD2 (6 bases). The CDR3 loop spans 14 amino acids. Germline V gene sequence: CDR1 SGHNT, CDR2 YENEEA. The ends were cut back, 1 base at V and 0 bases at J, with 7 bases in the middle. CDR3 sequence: CASSLAGVSYEQYF. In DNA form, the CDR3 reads TGTGCCAGCAGCTTAGCGGGAGTCTCCTACGAGCAGTACTTC.

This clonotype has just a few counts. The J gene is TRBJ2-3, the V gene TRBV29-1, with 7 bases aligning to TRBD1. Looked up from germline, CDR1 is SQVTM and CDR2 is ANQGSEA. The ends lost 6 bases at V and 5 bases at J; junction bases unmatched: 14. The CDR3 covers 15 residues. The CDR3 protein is CSVSTPGQTIDTQYF. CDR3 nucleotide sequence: TGCAGCGTGTCCACCCCGGGACAGACGATAGATACGCAGTATTTT.

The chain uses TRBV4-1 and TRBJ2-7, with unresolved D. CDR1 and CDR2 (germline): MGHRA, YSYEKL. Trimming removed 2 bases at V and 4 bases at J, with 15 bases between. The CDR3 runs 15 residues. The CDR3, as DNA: TGCGCCAGCAGCCAAAATTTCCCCATGCGATACGAGCAGTACTTC. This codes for CASSQNFPMRYEQYF.